The entry below gives a single T cell receptor (beta chain) sequence along with its context. This sample is part of a study of T cell changes during pregnancy in multiple sclerosis. TCRdb keeps only in-frame clones here, not all; method: immunoSEQ multiplex PCR. The table lists approximately 61,000 clones, approximately 90% of them singletons, with about 3.8% in the top ten. V was cut by 0 bases and J by 6 bases, with 11 bases left in between. Looked up from germline, CDR1 is SGHDT and CDR2 is YYEEEE. The CDR3 spans 14 residues. The receptor comes from a female donor in good health, enrolled as a control in a pregnancy study. The genes are TRBV5-6 and TRBJ2-3; maybe TRBD1 (6 bases). The sample consisted of peripheral blood, taken after pregnancy. DNA of the CDR3: TGTGCCAGCAGCTTGGACAGGGTAACGGATACGCAGTATTTT. This sequence encodes CASSLDRVTDTQYF. The full variable domain, in which reference TRBV5-6 and TRBJ2-3 provide the parts outside the CDR3, is DAGVTQSPTHLIKTRGQQVTLRCSPKSGHDTVSWYQQALGQGPQFIFQYYEEEERQRGNFPDRFSGHQFPNYSSELNVNALLLGDSALYLCASSLDRVTDTQYFGPGTRLTVL.